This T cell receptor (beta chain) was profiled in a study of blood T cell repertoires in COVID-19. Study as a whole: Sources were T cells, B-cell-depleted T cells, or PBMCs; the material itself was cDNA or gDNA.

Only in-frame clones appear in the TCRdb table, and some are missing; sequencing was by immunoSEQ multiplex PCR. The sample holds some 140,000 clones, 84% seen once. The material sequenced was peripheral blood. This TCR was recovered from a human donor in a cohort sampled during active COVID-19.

The CDR3 bases are TGTGCCAGCTCACCTCCCGGTTCACAAGAGACCCAGTACTTC. This sequence encodes CASSPPGSQETQYF. This chain links TRBV18 with TRBJ2-5; D gene ambiguous. This CDR3 has 14 amino acids. CDR1 and CDR2 from the germline V gene are KGHSH and LQKENI. Trimming shortened V by 3 bases and J by 2 bases, and 10 bases separated the two germline ends.